This paragraph covers one TCR beta chain sequence. The sample belongs to a study of blood T cell repertoires in COVID-19. For the study at large: T cells, B-cell-depleted T cells, or PBMCs provided the cDNA or gDNA that served as material.

As handled by the study authors: It was from reference gene primer amplification that nucleated cell counts were estimated. Profiling relied on immunoSEQ multiplex PCR, and the TCRdb table lists in-frame clones only, not all of them. D and trimming come from the DNA, and the V and J calls and clone size come from that table. This sample has about 380,000 clones, with 85% to 90% found just once. V lost 0 bases and J lost 1, with 10 bases in between. The germline V gene encodes CDR1 LNHDA and CDR2 SQIVND (reference sequence). CDR3 length: 16 amino acids. This TCR was sampled from a man between 18 and 35 years old with active or convalescent COVID-19. Specimen: peripheral blood. The V call is TRBV19, the J call TRBJ1-5, with D maybe TRBD1 (5 bases). CDR3 sequence reads: CASSIDPRQSNQPQHF. CDR3 in DNA: TGTGCCAGTAGTATAGATCCTCGACAGAGCAATCAGCCCCAGCATTTT.